These T cell receptor beta chains were read from a single sample in a study of T cell repertoires in ileal Crohn's disease. Repertoires were generated with immunoSEQ multiplex PCR, while TCRdb's copy carries only in-frame clones and drops some. The sample yields fewer than 20,000 clones, 92% seen once. Sequenced material: ileal tissue. These receptor sequences come from an adult with Crohn's disease. Both conserved end residues are part of each CDR3. Fields, in order: CDR3 protein, CDR3 DNA, D gene, clone size, V gene, J gene. The D gene is left open where the match is weak. Where a row states a size, it is once, few, many or the class of an expanded clone; other rows omit it.

CASSLGMNTEAFF,TGTGCCAGCAGCTTAGGTATGAACACTGAAGCTTTCTTT,NA,NA,TRBV7-9,TRBJ1-1
CASSLTSGSRELFF,TGCGCCAGCAGCTTGACTAGCGGTTCGAGGGAGCTGTTTTTT,TRBD2,NA,TRBV5-1,TRBJ2-2
CASSTLLAGGFQETQYF,TGCGCCAGCAGCACTCTACTAGCGGGGGGGTTTCAAGAGACCCAGTACTTC,TRBD2,NA,TRBV5-1,TRBJ2-5
CASRPGARNTEAFF,TGTGCCAGCAGACCAGGGGCCAGAAACACTGAAGCTTTCTTT,NA,NA,TRBV5-4,TRBJ1-1
CASSLSGQKANYGYTF,TGTGCCAGCAGTTTAAGTGGGCAGAAGGCTAACTATGGCTACACCTTC,NA,NA,TRBV28,TRBJ1-2
CAISPGQGDNSPLHF,TGTGCCATCAGTCCGGGACAGGGGGATAATTCACCCCTCCACTTT,TRBD1,NA,TRBV10-3,TRBJ1-6
CASILRGSSYGYTF,TGTGCCAGCATTCTTCGTGGGTCGAGCTATGGCTACACCTTC,NA,NA,TRBV6-1,TRBJ1-2
CASSLLNHRGTDTQYF,TGTGCCAGCAGCTTACTAAATCACCGGGGCACAGATACGCAGTATTTT,NA,NA,TRBV5-6,TRBJ2-3
CASSTDRGNYGYTF,TGTGCCAGCAGCACCGACAGGGGGAACTATGGCTACACCTTC,TRBD1,NA,TRBV28,TRBJ1-2
CASSLSGTGGDTQYF,TGTGCCAGCAGCTTGTCTGGGACAGGGGGGGATACGCAGTATTTT,TRBD1,NA,TRBV5-4,TRBJ2-3
CASSVDRNTGELFF,TGTGCCAGCAGCGTGGACAGAAACACCGGGGAGCTGTTTTTT,NA,NA,TRBV7-3,TRBJ2-2
CATEPGSTDTQYF,TGTGCCACCGAGCCCGGGAGCACAGATACGCAGTATTTT,NA,NA,TRBV10-3,TRBJ2-3
CASRRQPSGNTIYF,TGTGCCAGCAGGAGACAGCCCTCTGGAAACACCATATATTTT,NA,NA,TRBV27,TRBJ1-3
CASSKRRDLTYEQYF,TGTGCCAGCAGTAAAAGAAGGGACTTGACCTACGAGCAGTACTTC,NA,NA,TRBV6-1,TRBJ2-7
CASSLGGAGGRETQYF,TGTGCCAGCAGCCTGGGTGGGGCAGGAGGACGGGAGACCCAGTACTTC,NA,NA,TRBV11-3,TRBJ2-5
CASSQSGYFEQFF,TGTGCCAGCAGCCAGAGCGGGTATTTTGAGCAGTTCTTC,NA,NA,TRBV11-2,TRBJ2-1
CANIGGQGFPDTQYF,TGTGCCAATATTGGGGGACAGGGTTTCCCAGATACGCAGTATTTT,TRBD1,NA,TRBV15,TRBJ2-3
CASSLTSPPMGYTF,TGTGCCAGCAGCCTCACCTCACCCCCCATGGGCTACACCTTC,NA,few,TRBV27,TRBJ1-2
CASSEGQLYQPQHF,TGTGCCAGCAGTGAAGGTCAGCTTTATCAGCCCCAGCATTTT,NA,NA,TRBV2,TRBJ1-5
CASSFTRGEQYF,TGTGCCAGCAGCTTCACGAGGGGCGAGCAGTACTTC,NA,NA,TRBV5-6,TRBJ2-7
CASSFSTEQYF,TGTGCCAGCAGTTTCTCGACGGAGCAGTACTTC,NA,few,TRBV28,TRBJ2-7
CASAPGGLGYTF,TGTGCCAGCGCTCCCGGGGGTCTCGGCTACACCTTC,NA,NA,TRBV6-5,TRBJ1-2
CASSPRATRTYEQYF,TGTGCCAGCAGCCCGAGGGCTACTAGGACCTACGAGCAGTACTTC,NA,NA,TRBV7-6,TRBJ2-7
CASSRRGLGTEAFF,TGTGCCAGCAGCCGCAGGGGGCTCGGCACTGAAGCTTTCTTT,TRBD1,once,TRBV5-4,TRBJ1-1
CSVSRALDGYTF,TGCAGCGTCTCCAGGGCGTTGGACGGCTACACCTTC,NA,NA,TRBV29-1,TRBJ1-2
CASSRSVGSSQETQYF,TGTGCCAGCAGCCGAAGCGTCGGCAGTTCCCAAGAGACCCAGTACTTC,NA,NA,TRBV11-2,TRBJ2-5
CASSRRSNQPQHF,TGTGCCAGTTCAAGACGAAGCAATCAGCCCCAGCATTTT,NA,NA,TRBV19,TRBJ1-5
CASSTTGNTNEKLFF,TGTGCCAGCAGCACCACAGGGAACACTAATGAAAAACTGTTTTTT,NA,NA,TRBV7-9,TRBJ1-4
CASSLMNRAYSPLHF,TGTGCCAGCAGCCTCATGAATAGGGCTTATTCACCCCTCCACTTT,NA,NA,TRBV14,TRBJ1-6
CASSSGGARDDYTF,TGTGCCAGCAGTTCGGGGGGCGCAAGGGATGACTACACCTTC,NA,NA,TRBV6-5,TRBJ1-2
CASSRTGGNEQFF,TGCGCCAGCAGCCGGACAGGGGGCAATGAGCAGTTCTTC,TRBD1,NA,TRBV5-1,TRBJ2-1
CASSSGLGLGNEQFF,TGTGCCAGCAGCTCAGGACTAGGACTGGGTAATGAGCAGTTCTTC,TRBD2,NA,TRBV11-3,TRBJ2-1
CASSQAWGTSYEQYF,TGCGCCAGCAGCCAGGCTTGGGGCACTTCCTACGAGCAGTACTTC,NA,few,TRBV4-3,TRBJ2-7